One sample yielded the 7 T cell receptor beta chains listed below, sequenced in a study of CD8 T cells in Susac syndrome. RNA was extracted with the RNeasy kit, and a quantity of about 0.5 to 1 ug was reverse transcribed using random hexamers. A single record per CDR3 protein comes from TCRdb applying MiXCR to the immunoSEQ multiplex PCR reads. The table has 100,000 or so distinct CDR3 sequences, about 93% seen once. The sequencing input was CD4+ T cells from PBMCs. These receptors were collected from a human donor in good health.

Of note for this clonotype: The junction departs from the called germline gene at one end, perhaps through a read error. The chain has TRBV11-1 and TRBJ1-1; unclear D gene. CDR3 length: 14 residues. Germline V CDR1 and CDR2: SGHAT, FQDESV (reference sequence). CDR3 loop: CASTLTPQDPEAFF. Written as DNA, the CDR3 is TGTGCCAGCACCTTAACCCCCCAGGACCCTGAAGCTTTCTTT.

The CDR3 sequence is CASSRRLAGEQETQYF. CDR3 nucleotides: TGTGCCAGCAGCCGGAGACTAGCGGGGGAACAAGAGACCCAGTACTTC. The rearrangement joins TRBV13 to TRBJ2-5; 12 bases agree with TRBD2. This CDR3 spans 16 amino acids. Germline values: CDR1 PRHDT, CDR2 FYEKMQ (reference sequence). J gave up 2 bases and V 5 bases, and 6 bases lay outside the gene matches.

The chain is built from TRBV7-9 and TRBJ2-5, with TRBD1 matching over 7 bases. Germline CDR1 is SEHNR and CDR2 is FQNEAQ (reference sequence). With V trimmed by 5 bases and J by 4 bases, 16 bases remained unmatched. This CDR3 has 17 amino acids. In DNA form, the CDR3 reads TGTGCCAGCAGCAAGGGACCGACAGGGAAGAGGCTAGAGACCCAGTACTTC. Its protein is CASSKGPTGKRLETQYF.

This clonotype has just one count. The CDR3 sequence is CASSDWGQNTEAFF. As DNA, the CDR3 is TGTGCCAGCAGTGACTGGGGACAGAACACTGAAGCTTTCTTT. The chain combines TRBV25-1 with TRBJ1-1, with D possibly matching TRBD1 (6 bases). V was clipped by 3 bases and J by 1 base, with 9 bases between them. Germline V gene lookup returns CDR1 MGHDK and CDR2 SYGVNS. The CDR3 loop spans 14 amino acids.

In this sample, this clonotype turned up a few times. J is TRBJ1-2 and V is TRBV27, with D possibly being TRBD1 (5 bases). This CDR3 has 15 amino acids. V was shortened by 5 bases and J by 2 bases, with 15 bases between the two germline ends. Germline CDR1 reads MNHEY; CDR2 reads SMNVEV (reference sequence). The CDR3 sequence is CASSGRGENNYGYTF. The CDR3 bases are TGTGCCAGCAGTGGGAGAGGGGAGAACAACTATGGCTACACCTTC.

The CDR3 DNA is TGTGCCAGCAGGGACGGGAGGGGTCAAGAGACCCAGTACTTC. Translating it yields CASRDGRGQETQYF. The J gene is TRBJ2-5, the V gene TRBV7-2; the match to TRBD2 covers 8 bases. With 6 bases clipped from V and 2 bases from J, the junction kept 5 bases outside the gene matches. Looked up from germline, CDR1 is SGHTA and CDR2 is FQGNSA. The CDR3 totals 14 residues.

DNA for the CDR3: TGTGCCAGCTCACCACAGCGGGAAACCTACGAGCAGTACTTC. Encoded protein: CASSPQRETYEQYF. The chain recombines TRBV18 with TRBJ2-7, with 7 bases that match TRBD2. V dropped 1 base and J dropped 2; count of bases not matched to a gene: 2. The CDR3 covers 14 residues. Germline CDR1 and CDR2: KGHSH and LQKENI.